Presented here are 7 T cell receptor beta chains from one specimen sequenced in a study of cytomegalovirus exposure and HLA in healthy donors. The PCR made use of 60 Vbeta and 13 Jbeta primers. Assay used: immunoSEQ multiplex PCR; TCRdb lists only in-frame clones, some missing. The sample consists of fewer than 250,000 clones, roughly 76% of them appearing once. The sequencing sample was made of PBMCs. The receptors stem from a woman aged 25 to 39 in good health and CMV-seropositive.

The chain links TRBV5-1 to TRBJ1-1; 10 bases fit TRBD1. Germline V gene data show CDR1 as SGHRS and CDR2 as YFSETQ. V lost 4 bases, J lost 3 bases, and 3 bases stayed unmatched. This CDR3 region has 14 residues. CDR3 loop: CASSETGGDTEAFF. The CDR3 bases are TGCGCCAGCAGCGAGACAGGGGGCGACACTGAAGCTTTCTTT.

The rearrangement links TRBV6-4 to TRBJ2-3; D not resolved. The V end lost 0 bases, the J end lost 1 base, and 5 bases lay between the germline ends. The CDR3 sequence is 14 residues long. The germline gives CDR1 MRHNA, CDR2 SNTAGT. The CDR3 region is CASSDSQGTDTQYF. In DNA form, the CDR3 reads TGTGCCAGCAGTGACTCTCAGGGCACAGATACGCAGTATTTT.

The rearrangement links TRBV29-1 to TRBJ1-5; possibly TRBD1 for D (6 bases). V gave up 6 bases and J gave up 3 bases, with 9 bases separating them. Germline values: CDR1 SQVTM, CDR2 ANQGSEA. The CDR3 consists of 12 residues. In DNA form, the CDR3 reads TGCAGCGTCCGGGACATCAATCAGCCCCAGCATTTT. It is translated as CSVRDINQPQHF.

This chain connects TRBV4-3 to TRBJ2-4; weak D call: TRBD1 (6 bases). The CDR3 is 13 residues long. Between the trimmed V and J ends, which lost 4 bases and 5 bases, there was a span of 9 bases. Germline lookup yields CDR1 LGHNA and CDR2 YSLEER. CDR3 in amino acids: CASSPGVQNIQYF. The CDR3 DNA reads as TGCGCCAGCAGCCCAGGGGTTCAAAACATTCAGTACTTC.

This chain uses TRBV7-2 with TRBJ2-7; D is unresolved. CDR3 length: 15 amino acids. Trimming shortened V by 1 base and J by 5 bases, and 15 bases separated the two germline ends. In germline, CDR1 is SGHTA, CDR2 FQGNSA. Here the CDR3 reads CASSLVPRFGDEQYF. CDR3 DNA: TGTGCCAGCAGCTTAGTTCCCAGGTTTGGCGACGAGCAGTACTTC.

The gene calls are TRBV27 and TRBJ2-5; 10 nucleotides match TRBD2. Per germline, CDR1 MNHEY and CDR2 SMNVEV (reference sequence). This CDR3 is built from 17 residues. The junction had 11 bases not matched to a gene; V was cut back by 6 bases and J by 1 base. The CDR3 loop is CASSLRGPSGGQETQYF. As DNA, the CDR3 is TGTGCCAGCAGCTTACGGGGCCCTAGCGGGGGCCAAGAGACCCAGTACTTC.

V gene TRBV5-1 combines with J gene TRBJ1-2; D not resolved. Germline loops: CDR1 SGHRS, CDR2 YFSETQ. The germline V and J ends were trimmed by 1 base and 2 bases, with 6 bases remaining between them. The CDR3 covers 13 residues. In DNA, the CDR3 is TGCGCCAGCAGCTTGACACCGAACTATGGCTACACCTTC. Protein sequence: CASSLTPNYGYTF.